This T cell receptor beta chain emerged from a study of vaccination effects on CD4 cells after COVID-19. Overall study: Samples from a couple of convalescent patients were given 16 days and one week before vaccination.

Germline loops: CDR1 SGHNT, CDR2 YYREEE (reference sequence). There are 13 residues in the CDR3. V was cut by 4 bases and J by 7 bases, with 13 bases left in between. After expansion with viral peptide pools in the ViraFEST assay, antigen-specific CD4+ T cells were sequenced. An approximately 10-day culture period preceded the isolation of CD4+ T cells. The person had PCR-confirmed SARS-CoV-2 infection between March and December 2020. Around 2 million PBMC per well were cultured with 7.5 to 10 IU/ml IL-2 and roughly 10 ug/ml peptides. On this clone: Its target is not known.

Whole-study results and caveats: Limitations: small convalescent group and missing early post-infection timepoints.

Method: immunoSEQ multiplex PCR; TCRdb's copy keeps in-frame clones and lacks some. There are around 23,000 clones in the sample; about 81% occur only once, and roughly two fifths lies in the top ten. The sequencing here drew on CD4+ T cells from PBMCs cultured with a peptide pool, taken before COVID-19 vaccination. The source is a human donor who had a prior SARS-CoV-2 infection. The chain has TRBV5-4 and TRBJ2-3, with D possibly being TRBD2 (7 bases). This CDR3 is CASSPPGGNTQYF. In nucleotides, the CDR3 is TGTGCCAGCAGCCCCCCGGGGGGCAATACGCAGTATTTT.